Listed here are 26 T cell receptor beta chains from one sample, sequenced in a study of ipilimumab plus nivolumab after autologous stem cell transplantation. Sequencing used immunoSEQ multiplex PCR; TCRdb keeps in-frame clones, though not all of them. This table has fewer than 15,000 clones, about 74% appearing once. Sequenced material: PBMCs, taken in a trial of ipilimumab plus nivolumab as post-transplant consolidation. The receptors stem from a male donor with multiple myeloma.

The chain is built from TRBV19 and TRBJ2-1; 9 bases map to TRBD2. CDR1 LNHDA and CDR2 SQIVND come from the germline V gene (reference sequence). This CDR3 comprises 15 residues. V gave up 5 bases and J gave up 7 bases; unmatched junction bases: 9. In DNA form, the CDR3 reads TGTGCCAGTAGTGAAACCGCGGGGGGGAGGAATGAGCAGTTCTTC. Translation gives CASSETAGGRNEQFF.

The rearrangement links TRBV5-6 to TRBJ2-7; D tentatively fits TRBD1 or TRBD2 (6 bases each). Trimming cost V 2 bases and J 4 bases, with 16 bases left between them. Germline lookup yields CDR1 SGHDT and CDR2 YYEEEE. CDR3 length: 15 amino acids. The DNA of the CDR3 is TGTGCCAGCAGCTTTCAGGGGACTTTCCCTTACGAGCAGTACTTC. It is translated as CASSFQGTFPYEQYF.

This chain links TRBV9 with TRBJ2-2; 7 bases align to TRBD2. The CDR3 runs to 17 residues. Germline CDR1 reads SGDLS; CDR2 reads YYNGEE. J lost 4 bases, V lost 2 bases, and 11 bases had no gene match. The CDR3 sequence: CASSVTSWGTTTGELFF. The CDR3 bases are TGTGCCAGCAGCGTCACAAGTTGGGGGACTACCACCGGGGAGCTGTTTTTT.

This chain connects TRBV6-5 to TRBJ1-1; D uncertain. CDR1 MNHEY and CDR2 SVGAGI come from the germline V gene. V lost 2 bases, J lost 6 bases, and 7 bases lay in between. The CDR3 covers 12 residues. In nucleotides, the CDR3 is TGTGCCAGCAGTTACGGGGTAGCTGAAGCTTTCTTT. It is translated as CASSYGVAEAFF.

The chain joins TRBV4-1 to TRBJ1-3, with D possibly being TRBD1 (6 bases). Germline CDR1 and CDR2: MGHRA and YSYEKL. With 0 bases removed from V and 4 bases from J, the gap between germline ends came to 10 bases. The CDR3 length is 15 residues. Here the CDR3 reads CASSQDRGPGNTIYF. CDR3 DNA: TGCGCCAGCAGCCAAGATCGGGGGCCGGGAAACACCATATATTTT.

The chain employs TRBV7-3 and TRBJ2-3; D remains unclear. This CDR3 has 13 residues. The germline V gene encodes CDR1 SGHTA and CDR2 FQGTGA. Trimming removed 5 bases from V and 7 bases from J, with 13 bases in between. The DNA for the CDR3 is TGTGCCAGCAGCCCTAGACTGAGCCATACGCAGTATTTT. Residues: CASSPRLSHTQYF.

The chain uses TRBV5-4 and TRBJ1-3, with no clear D. V was shortened by 0 bases and J by 0 bases, with 10 bases between the two germline ends. This CDR3 comprises 16 residues. Germline V gene lookup returns CDR1 SGHNT and CDR2 YYREEE (reference sequence). The CDR3: CASSLGGPSSGNTIYF. CDR3 nucleotides: TGTGCCAGCAGCTTGGGGGGTCCGAGCTCTGGAAACACCATATATTTT.

This rearrangement joins TRBV7-2 to TRBJ1-4; 9 bases match TRBD1. This CDR3 is built from 15 residues. The junction had 8 bases not matched to a gene; V was cut back by 5 bases and J by 7 bases. Germline-derived CDR1 and CDR2 are SGHTA and FQGNSA. CDR3 sequence reads: CASSVWTGAGEKLFF. Here the CDR3 DNA reads TGTGCCAGCAGCGTATGGACAGGGGCGGGTGAAAAACTGTTTTTT.

The chain combines TRBV2 with TRBJ2-1; 10 positions match TRBD1. Trimming took 9 bases from V and 6 from J; bases not matched to a gene: 14. Germline V gene lookup returns CDR1 SNHLY and CDR2 FYNNEI. This CDR3 comprises 16 residues. CDR3 residues: CASNIPGTGVPNEQFF. The CDR3 coding sequence is TGTGCCAGTAACATCCCCGGGACAGGGGTGCCCAATGAGCAGTTCTTC.

V gene TRBV5-1 combines with J gene TRBJ2-2; no firm D call. CDR3 size: 16 residues. V was cut by 2 bases and J by 0 bases, with 11 bases left in between. Germline CDR1 is SGHRS and CDR2 is YFSETQ. The CDR3 region is CASSLRAPANTGELFF. The CDR3 bases are TGCGCCAGCAGCTTACGTGCGCCTGCGAACACCGGGGAGCTGTTTTTT.

This sequence joins TRBV5-1 and TRBJ2-2; 14 bases map to TRBD2. The CDR3 is 15 residues long. J lost 9 bases, V lost 4 bases, and 5 bases had no gene match. CDR1 and CDR2 (germline): SGHRS, YFSETQ. The CDR3 sequence is CASSPGTSGGWELFF. The CDR3 coding sequence is TGCGCCAGCAGCCCAGGGACTAGCGGGGGCTGGGAGCTGTTTTTT.

By frequency in the sample, this clone is medium-sized. The chain has TRBV6-1 and TRBJ1-4; TRBD1 might be the D (6 bases). CDR1 is MNHNS, CDR2 SASEGT, per germline. V was shortened by 3 bases and J by 0 bases, with 8 bases between the two germline ends. The CDR3 length is 15 residues. The CDR3: CASSEDSATNEKLFF. In nucleotides, the CDR3 is TGTGCCAGCAGTGAGGACAGTGCAACTAATGAAAAACTGTTTTTT.

This clone was seen a single time. The chain links TRBV5-1 to TRBJ2-1; no reliable D call. Trimming stripped 4 bases from V and 0 bases from J, with 14 bases between. This CDR3 spans 16 amino acids. CDR1 and CDR2 from the germline V gene are SGHRS and YFSETQ. Here the CDR3 DNA reads TGCGCCAGCAGCCCAGCCTTCCAGAGCTCCTACAATGAGCAGTTCTTC. It encodes CASSPAFQSSYNEQFF.

The CDR3 spells CASSLVGQGAYEQYF. Here the CDR3 DNA reads TGTGCCAGCAGTTTAGTAGGACAGGGGGCTTACGAGCAGTACTTC. The chain joins TRBV27 to TRBJ2-7; 11 bases are a match to TRBD1. CDR3 length: 15 residues. J lost 4 bases, V lost 2 bases, and 4 bases had no gene match. Germline CDR1 MNHEY, CDR2 SMNVEV (reference sequence).

This rearrangement joins TRBV6-1 to TRBJ1-1, with TRBD1 matching over 7 bases. The junction had 7 bases not matched to a gene; V was cut back by 7 bases and J by 2 bases. Germline loops: CDR1 MNHNS, CDR2 SASEGT. The CDR3 loop spans 14 amino acids. Here the CDR3 reads CASKAGTVNTEAFF. DNA of the CDR3: TGTGCCAGCAAGGCCGGGACAGTAAACACTGAAGCTTTCTTT.

The V call is TRBV20-1, the J call TRBJ2-3, with D uncertain. Germline loops: CDR1 DFQATT, CDR2 SNEGSKA (reference sequence). This CDR3 is 11 amino acids long. Trimming pared 6 bases from V and 5 bases from J, leaving 9 bases between. The CDR3 protein is CSANHGDTQYF. CDR3 DNA sequence: TGCAGTGCAAATCACGGAGATACGCAGTATTTT.

The rearrangement uses TRBV5-6 and TRBJ1-6; D unclear. This CDR3 has 15 residues. CDR1 and CDR2 (germline): SGHDT, YYEEEE. V was trimmed by 0 bases and J by 6 bases, leaving 10 bases between them. CDR3 loop: CASSLGVRFNSPLHF. The CDR3 DNA sequence: TGTGCCAGCAGCTTGGGAGTCAGATTTAATTCACCCCTCCACTTT.

This clone was detected only a few times. The chain carries TRBV6-1 and TRBJ1-1; 8 bases map to TRBD1. J was trimmed by 4 bases and V by 6 bases; bases with no gene match: 7. The CDR3 consists of 14 residues. CDR1 and CDR2 (germline): MNHNS, SASEGT. CDR3 protein: CASSVLTGGTEAFF. The CDR3 DNA sequence: TGTGCCAGCAGCGTACTTACAGGGGGCACTGAAGCTTTCTTT.

In its sample, this clone was seen a few times. Additional DNA sequences in this sample encode the identical CDR3. The chain uses TRBV5-6 and TRBJ1-1, with a tentative D call TRBD1 (6 bases). The V end was cut by 4 bases, the J end by 4 bases, with 8 bases between. The CDR3 extends over 12 amino acids. CDR1 and CDR2 from the germline V gene are SGHDT and YYEEEE. Here the CDR3 reads CASSLRGTEAFF. Written as DNA, the CDR3 is TGTGCCAGCAGCCTCAGGGGCACTGAAGCTTTCTTT.

The genes are TRBV11-2 and TRBJ1-4; D possibly corresponds to TRBD1 (5 bases). Germline V gene data show CDR1 as SGHAT and CDR2 as FQNNGV. The germline V and J ends were trimmed by 1 base and 4 bases, with 19 bases remaining between them. This CDR3 is built from 18 residues. The CDR3 bases are TGTGCCAGCAGCTTAGGTCCCTACCAGGGACGGAATAATGAAAAACTGTTTTTT. This translates into CASSLGPYQGRNNEKLFF. Drawing the rest from reference TRBV11-2 and TRBJ1-4, the complete variable domain is EAGVAQSPRYKIIEKRQSVAFWCNPISGHATLYWYQQILGQGPKLLIQFQNNGVVDDSQLPKDRFSAERLKGVDSTLKIQPAKLEDSAVYLCASSLGPYQGRNNEKLFFGSGTQLSVL.

The V call is TRBV7-6, the J call TRBJ2-3; 12 nucleotides match TRBD2. V was clipped by 0 bases and J by 0 bases; unmatched bases: 4. Germline V gene lookup returns CDR1 SGHVS and CDR2 FNYEAQ. The CDR3 contains 18 residues. CDR3 coding DNA: TGTGCCAGCAGCTTAGCGCAGACTAGCGGGAGTAGCACAGATACGCAGTATTTT. Protein sequence: CASSLAQTSGSSTDTQYF.

The chain combines TRBV20-1 with TRBJ1-1, with D unresolved. The CDR3 contains 10 residues. Germline loops: CDR1 DFQATT, CDR2 SNEGSKA (reference sequence). V shed 3 bases and J shed 11 bases, with 10 bases lying between them. CDR3 nucleotide sequence: TGCAGTGCTAGTAAATTAAGGGCTTTCTTT. Amino acid sequence: CSASKLRAFF.

A few counts support this clone. The rearrangement uses TRBV6-1 and TRBJ1-4; TRBD1 matches 8 bases. The junction had 7 bases not matched to a gene; V was cut back by 6 bases and J by 4 bases. Germline CDR1 is MNHNS and CDR2 is SASEGT. The CDR3 spans 15 residues. CDR3 residues: CASSDYRGFNEKLFF. The CDR3 nucleotides are TGTGCCAGCAGCGACTACAGGGGGTTTAATGAAAAACTGTTTTTT.

The chain has TRBV7-6 and TRBJ2-1; D uncertain. This CDR3 region has 17 residues. Trimming removed 4 bases at V and 6 bases at J, with 22 bases between. CDR1 is SGHVS and CDR2 is FNYEAQ in the germline V gene. CDR3 sequence (DNA): TGTGCCAGCAGCTCGCCCCCAGACGGCCCCTATGGCAATGAGCAGTTCTTC. Amino acids: CASSSPPDGPYGNEQFF.

In its sample, this clone was seen a few times. The gene calls are TRBV9 and TRBJ1-4, with 9 bases fitting TRBD1. The junction had 0 bases not matched to a gene; V was cut back by 7 bases and J by 5 bases. The CDR3 sequence is 12 residues long. Germline CDR1 reads SGDLS; CDR2 reads YYNGEE. The CDR3 nucleotides are TGTGCCAGCGGGACAGGGAATGAAAAACTGTTTTTT. It codes for CASGTGNEKLFF.

This chain connects TRBV12-1 to TRBJ2-6; the table's D gene call, TRBD2, was not cross checked with the DNA. TRBV12-1 is described as a pseudogene. CDR3 length equals 17 residues. The CDR3, as DNA: TGTGCCAGCAGCTTTGCGCCGACGGCGGGGGGGGCCAACGTCCTGACTTTC. Its translation is CASSFAPTAGGANVLTF.